The rows below give T cell receptor beta chains drawn from one sample of a study of T cells in Graves' hyperthyroidism and ophthalmopathy. TCRdb re-called the multiplex PCR reads through MiXCR, storing one row per CDR3 protein. This table holds fewer than 350,000 distinct CDR3 sequences, over 20% found once. Sequenced material: blood. The receptors derive from a woman aged 50 to 65 with Graves' hyperthyroidism. The CDR3 runs from the conserved cysteine through the conserved F or W. A D gene is named only where the DNA matches it firmly. Not all rows give a size; the values are once, few, many and, for expanded clones, a class.

D gene	V gene	clone size	J gene	CDR3 DNA	CDR3 protein
TRBD1	TRBV2	.	TRBJ1-1	TGTGCCAGCACTGCTCTGACAGGGGGGACTGAAGCTTTCTTT	CASTALTGGTEAFF
.	TRBV27	.	TRBJ1-6	TGTGCCAGCAGTTTGGTAATCTATAATTCACCCCTCCACTTT	CASSLVIYNSPLHF
TRBD2	TRBV20-1	many	TRBJ2-5	TGCAGTGCCACTACTAGCGGTCAAGAGACCCAGTACTTC	CSATTSGQETQYF
TRBD1	TRBV28	.	TRBJ1-1	TGTGCCAGCAGCCCGGGACAGGCCCTGATGAACACTGAAGCTTTCTTT	CASSPGQALMNTEAFF
.	TRBV11-3	few	TRBJ2-7	TGTGCCAGCAGCTTAGATGGTGGGGGCGGGTTCTACGAGCAGTACTTC	CASSLDGGGGFYEQYF
TRBD1	TRBV6-2/TRBV6-3	.	TRBJ2-7	TGTGCCACCGGTTTTGGACAGGGCTTCTACGAGCAGTACTTC	CATGFGQGFYEQYF
TRBD2	TRBV9	.	TRBJ2-2	TGTGCCAGCAGCGCAAGGACTAGCGGGAACACCGGGGAGCTGTTTTTT	CASSARTSGNTGELFF
.	TRBV9	few	TRBJ2-2	TGTGCCAGCAGCGCCGGACCCTCCGGGACTCAAGGGGGGGAGCTGTTTTTT	CASSAGPSGTQGGELFF
.	TRBV6-1	many	TRBJ1-2	TGTGCCAGTAGCACGTTTGGGCAGGGGATCGGGGTTAACTATGGCTACACCTTC	CASSTFGQGIGVNYGYTF
TRBD1	TRBV30	many	TRBJ1-1	TGTGCCTGGAGAGCCCAGGGGGCTGGGGCTTTCTTT	CAWRAQGAGAFF
TRBD1	TRBV7-8	few	TRBJ1-2	TGTGCCAGCAGCCCCTCCGGGACAGGGATTGGCTACACCTTC	CASSPSGTGIGYTF
TRBD1	TRBV2	.	TRBJ1-2	TGTGCCAGCCAGGACAGGGGGCAAGAGGGCTACACCTTC	CASQDRGQEGYTF
TRBD2	TRBV20-1	many	TRBJ2-3	TGCAGTGTGACTAGCGGGGGGACAGATACGCAGTATTTT	CSVTSGGTDTQYF
.	TRBV7-9	.	TRBJ2-3	TGTGCCAGCAGCGACACCCAAGAGAGCACAGATACGCAGTATTTT	CASSDTQESTDTQYF
TRBD1	TRBV28	.	TRBJ2-3	TGTGCCAGCAGTTTATACACAGGGGACCCAGATACGCAGTATTTT	CASSLYTGDPDTQYF
TRBD2	TRBV11-3	.	TRBJ2-2	TGTGCCAGCAGCTACAGTAGCGGGAGGGCCTTAGGCACCGGGGAGCTGTTTTTT	CASSYSSGRALGTGELFF
.	TRBV13	.	TRBJ2-2	TGTGCCAGCAGGGAGGGGACCGGGGAGCTGTTTTTT	CASREGTGELFF
TRBD1	TRBV19	few	TRBJ1-2	TGTGCCAGTAGAATTCCTGGACAGGCTAACTATGGCTACACCTTC	CASRIPGQANYGYTF
.	TRBV2	many	TRBJ2-5	TGTGCCAGCAGCATCAATAACAGGGAGACCCAGTACTTC	CASSINNRETQYF
.	TRBV29-1	.	TRBJ1-2	TGCAGCGTTGAACAAGGCTATGGCTACACCTTC	CSVEQGYGYTF
TRBD1	TRBV5-1	.	TRBJ1-1	TGCGCCAGCAGCTTACGGGGACAGGGCAGGACTTTGAACACTGAAGCTTTCTTT	CASSLRGQGRTLNTEAFF
TRBD1	TRBV7-9	.	TRBJ2-7	TGTGCCAGCAGCGTAACAGGGGTAGAGTCTAACGAGCAGTACTTC	CASSVTGVESNEQYF
TRBD2	TRBV6-1	many	TRBJ2-1	TGTGCCAGCCGAAAGATCCTAGCGGGGGTACATGAGCAGTTCTTC	CASRKILAGVHEQFF
.	TRBV10-2	few	TRBJ2-2	TGCGCCAGCAGTGCGTTGGCTAACGGGGAGCTGTTTTTT	CASSALANGELFF
.	TRBV7-9	many	TRBJ1-2	TGTGCCAGCAGGAAGGACAGTAACTATGGCTACACCTTC	CASRKDSNYGYTF
.	TRBV20-1	few	TRBJ2-3	TGCAGTGCCCGCATAAGACTAAGGGGAGGATACACAGATACGCAGTATTTT	CSARIRLRGGYTDTQYF
.	TRBV9	.	TRBJ2-1	TGTGCCAGCAACGCCTCCGTCCCCCTCGGACAGGGACTAAATGAGCAGTTCTTC	CASNASVPLGQGLNEQFF
.	TRBV7-9	many	TRBJ2-3	TGTGCCAGCAGCAAACCACTAGCAAACACAGATACGCAGTATTTT	CASSKPLANTDTQYF
.	TRBV29-1	many	TRBJ2-7	TGCAGCGTTGACGCAGGGGCCGTCGAGCAGTACTTC	CSVDAGAVEQYF
.	TRBV5-6	many	TRBJ1-1	TGTGCCAGCAGCTACAAAAACACTGAAGCTTTCTTT	CASSYKNTEAFF
TRBD2	TRBV3-1	many	TRBJ2-7	TGTGCCAGCAGTCCGTTAGCGGGGGGCGGCTCCTACGAGCAGTACTTC	CASSPLAGGGSYEQYF
.	TRBV3-1	many	TRBJ2-7	TGTGCCAGCAGAATGGCAGCGAGCTCCTACGAGCAGTACTTC	CASRMAASSYEQYF
TRBD1	TRBV2	.	TRBJ1-5	TGTGCCAGCAGCCGGGGGACAGGGGTTTATAGCAATCAGCCCCAGCATTTT	CASSRGTGVYSNQPQHF
TRBD1	TRBV30	many	TRBJ1-2	TGTGCCTGGAGTGTACGTAGGACAGGGGGCCGCGGCTACACCTTC	CAWSVRRTGGRGYTF
.	TRBV5-6	many	TRBJ1-5	TGTGCCAGCAGCCGGGGAGGGGTTAATCAGCCCCAGCATTTT	CASSRGGVNQPQHF
TRBD2	TRBV28	many	TRBJ2-7	TGTGCCAGCAGTACCACTAGCGGGGTCTCCTACGAGCAGTACTTC	CASSTTSGVSYEQYF
.	TRBV30	many	TRBJ1-2	TGTGCCTGGAGTCGCGTCCCGGAAACTTATGGCTACACCTTC	CAWSRVPETYGYTF
.	TRBV6-1	.	TRBJ2-7	TGTGCCAGCAGTGCAAAGACGGCCTCCTACGAGCAGTACTTC	CASSAKTASYEQYF
TRBD1	TRBV7-2	many	TRBJ2-5	TGTGCCAGCAGCTTAGCCGCGGACAGGGTCGAGACCCAGTACTTC	CASSLAADRVETQYF
TRBD1	TRBV7-3	many	TRBJ2-3	TGTGCCAGCAGCTCGACAGGGGAAGATACGCAGTATTTT	CASSSTGEDTQYF
.	TRBV7-9	once	TRBJ1-4	TGTGCCAGCAGCTCCGGTCGATCAACTAATGGAAAACTGTTTTTT	CASSSGRSTNGKLFF
.	TRBV19	few	TRBJ2-1	TGTGCCAGTAGCCCTGGTAGGCGGCCAAGGGGGTACAATGAGCAGTTCTTC	CASSPGRRPRGYNEQFF
.	TRBV6-1	many	TRBJ1-1	TGTGCCAGCAGGGTCCACAGGGACACTGAAGCTTTCTTT	CASRVHRDTEAFF
.	TRBV7-8	many	TRBJ2-1	TGTGCCAGCAGCTTCGCCGGGAGCTCCTACAATGAGCAGTTCTTC	CASSFAGSSYNEQFF
TRBD1	TRBV20-1	once	TRBJ2-1	TGCAGTGTTTTTGGGACAGGGCATGAGCAGTTCTTC	CSVFGTGHEQFF
.	TRBV28	many	TRBJ1-4	TGTGCCAGCAGTTACCCCCCGGGGGAAAAACTGTTTTTT	CASSYPPGEKLFF
.	TRBV20-1	.	TRBJ2-5	TGCAGTGCTAGGCGGCCAGGAGGCCAAGAGACCCAGTACTTC	CSARRPGGQETQYF
TRBD2	TRBV12-3/TRBV12-4	many	TRBJ2-1	TGTGCCAGCAGTTTATGGCTAGCGGGGGGAATGGATGAGCAGTTCTTC	CASSLWLAGGMDEQFF
.	TRBV20-1	few	TRBJ1-6	TGCAGTGCTAGGGGTGACTATAATTCACCCCTCCACTTT	CSARGDYNSPLHF
.	TRBV30	many	TRBJ2-1	TGTGCCTGGACACGAGTTGAAACCTCCTACAATGAGCAGTTCTTC	CAWTRVETSYNEQFF
TRBD1	TRBV28	many	TRBJ1-2	TGTGCCAGCAGCCCCGGGACAGATGGCTACACCTTC	CASSPGTDGYTF
.	TRBV7-2	.	TRBJ2-3	TGTGCCAGCAGCTCCTCCGGGCTAGGTGATACGCAGTATTTT	CASSSSGLGDTQYF